One and the same sample provided the 27 T cell receptor beta chains below, sequenced in a study of blood T cells in healthy people across ages. Through a sample-barcoded 5' primer and a J-beta primer mix, a second PCR was run for roughly 7 to 12 cycles. Each CDR3 protein gets one entry after TCRdb re-called the 5' RACE reads with MiXCR. The data hold about 1.1 million distinct CDR3 sequences, with more than 30% observed a single time. Sequences were obtained from blood. The source of these receptors is a young man in good health.

The chain employs TRBV3-1 and TRBJ1-4; 9 bases fit TRBD1. Germline values: CDR1 LGHDT, CDR2 YNNKEL (reference sequence). CDR3 length equals 18 residues. Trimming cost V 3 bases and J 2 bases; bases outside gene matches: 10. CDR3 amino acids: CASSQLGGTGLTNEKLFF. CDR3 DNA: TGTGCCAGCAGCCAGCTAGGAGGGACAGGGCTCACTAATGAAAAACTGTTTTTT.

The chain couples TRBV2 to TRBJ2-7; possible D gene TRBD2, 6 bases. The better agreement between TRBJ2-5 and the DNA end casts doubt on the J call. CDR1 is SNHLY and CDR2 is FYNNEI in the germline V gene. CDR3 length: 14 amino acids. The CDR3 protein is CAISSPSDSETQYF. The CDR3 DNA is TGTGCCATATCGTCACCTAGCGATTCGGAGACCCAGTACTTC.

The V gene is TRBV6-1, the J gene TRBJ1-4, with a tentative D call TRBD1 (5 bases). Germline assignment: CDR1 MNHNS and CDR2 SASEGT. The ends were cut back, 8 bases at V and 3 bases at J, with 19 bases in the middle. This CDR3 is built from 16 residues. CDR3 residues: CASGKGRANSNEKLFF. The DNA for the CDR3 is TGTGCCAGCGGTAAAGGCAGGGCGAATTCTAATGAAAAACTGTTTTTT.

This clonotype came up a few times. The chain joins TRBV6-6 to TRBJ1-1; D not resolved. Germline CDR1 is MNHNY and CDR2 is SVGAGI (reference sequence). The CDR3 is 12 amino acids. V lost 5 bases and J lost 11, with 15 bases in between. This CDR3 is CASSVKTTGAFF. The DNA for the CDR3 is TGTGCCAGCAGTGTTAAAACGACGGGGGCTTTCTTT.

V and J are TRBV20-1 and TRBJ2-1, with D perhaps assigned TRBD1 or TRBD2 (6 bases each). The CDR3 length is 15 residues. V was pared by 4 bases and J by 0 bases, with 13 bases between. Germline loops: CDR1 DFQATT, CDR2 SNEGSKA (reference sequence). CDR3 nucleotides: TGCAGTGCTACAGGAGGGGGGAGCTCCTACAATGAGCAGTTCTTC. It encodes CSATGGGSSYNEQFF.

The V call is TRBV7-2, the J call TRBJ2-7, with TRBD2 as a possible D gene (5 bases). CDR1 and CDR2 from the germline V gene are SGHTA and FQGNSA. Trimming removed 3 bases from V and 1 base from J, with 10 bases in between. The length of the CDR3 is 14 residues. Here the CDR3 reads CASSFTSASYEQYF. The CDR3 DNA follows: TGTGCCAGCAGCTTCACTAGTGCGTCCTACGAGCAGTACTTC.

The rearrangement links TRBV7-9 to TRBJ1-1; 7 bases map to TRBD1. The CDR3 extends over 13 amino acids. The V gene end was trimmed by 1 base and the J gene end by 11 bases; junction bases not matched to a gene: 7. The germline V gene has CDR1 SEHNR and CDR2 FQNEAQ (reference sequence). CDR3 sequence reads: CASSLEQGQRAFF. The CDR3 DNA is TGTGCCAGCAGCTTAGAACAGGGGCAGAGGGCTTTCTTT.

The chain uses TRBV7-2 and TRBJ1-1, with a possible D match to TRBD1 (5 bases). V was clipped by 0 bases and J by 6 bases, with 11 bases between them. CDR1 is SGHTA, CDR2 FQGNSA, per germline. The CDR3 contains 14 residues. In DNA form, the CDR3 reads TGTGCCAGCAGCTTAGCTATGACAGTCCCTGAAGCTTTCTTT. It specifies CASSLAMTVPEAFF. The full variable domain, rest sourced from reference TRBV7-2 and TRBJ1-1, is GAGVSQSPSNKVTEKGKDVELRCDPISGHTALYWYRQSLGQGLEFLIYFQGNSAPDKSGLPSDRFSAERTGGSVSTLTIQRTQQEDSAVYLCASSLAMTVPEAFFGQGTRLTVV.

V is TRBV4-1 and J is TRBJ1-5; no clear D. The CDR3 extends over 16 amino acids. Germline V CDR1 and CDR2: MGHRA, YSYEKL. The V end lost 0 bases, the J end lost 0 bases, and 9 bases lay between the germline ends. CDR3 sequence: CASSQDGGYSNQPQHF. Written as DNA, the CDR3 is TGCGCCAGCAGCCAAGATGGAGGATATAGCAATCAGCCCCAGCATTTT.

The chain employs TRBV9 and TRBJ1-1; D not resolved. Trimming removed 3 bases at V and 6 bases at J, with 15 bases between. This CDR3 is 14 amino acids long. The germline V gene has CDR1 SGDLS and CDR2 YYNGEE. The CDR3 region is CASSGSASDPEAFF. The CDR3 DNA reads TGTGCCAGCAGCGGCTCGGCCTCGGACCCTGAAGCTTTCTTT.

In this sample, this clonotype turned up a few times. The chain uses TRBV9 and TRBJ2-7; tentatively, D is TRBD1 or TRBD2 (5 bases each). V lost 0 bases, J lost 3 bases, and 10 bases lay in between. The germline gives CDR1 SGDLS, CDR2 YYNGEE. The CDR3 spans 14 residues. CDR3 sequence: CASSVDWGNYEQYF. As DNA, the CDR3 is TGTGCCAGCAGCGTAGATTGGGGGAACTACGAGCAGTACTTC. Full variable domain (rest looked up from reference TRBV9 and TRBJ2-7): DSGVTQTPKHLITATGQRVTLRCSPRSGDLSVYWYQQSLDQGLQFLIQYYNGEERAKGNILERFSAQQFPDLHSELNLSSLELGDSALYFCASSVDWGNYEQYFGPGTRLTVT.

This chain connects TRBV20-1 to TRBJ1-2; D gene ambiguous. Germline V gene data show CDR1 as DFQATT and CDR2 as SNEGSKA (reference sequence). The ends were cut back, 6 bases at V and 4 bases at J, with 18 bases in the middle. This CDR3 comprises 14 residues. Here the CDR3 DNA reads TGCAGTGCCCGAAGTAACGACAAGTTCTATGGCTACACCTTC. Translating it yields CSARSNDKFYGYTF.

This chain uses TRBV18 with TRBJ1-6; D may be TRBD1 (6 bases). Germline-derived CDR1 and CDR2 are KGHSH and LQKENI. The ends were cut back, 2 bases at V and 0 bases at J, with 8 bases in the middle. This CDR3 has 16 amino acids. The CDR3, as DNA: TGTGCCAGCTCACCAGACAGGAGCTCCTATAATTCACCCCTCCACTTT. It codes for CASSPDRSSYNSPLHF.

V gene TRBV20-1 combines with J gene TRBJ2-1, with 8 bases fitting TRBD1. The germline CDR1 and CDR2 sequences are DFQATT and SNEGSKA (reference sequence). The J segment lost 5 bases and the V segment lost 5 bases, leaving 11 bases of the junction unmatched. The CDR3 has 15 residues. CDR3 loop: CSAGLADREDNEQFF. CDR3 in DNA: TGCAGTGCTGGCCTTGCGGACAGGGAGGACAATGAGCAGTTCTTC.

As concerns this clonotype: One end of the junction fails to match germline, which may point to a read error. The genes are TRBV25-1 and TRBJ2-5; D may be TRBD1 (5 bases). This CDR3 is built from 15 residues. CDR1 is MGHDK and CDR2 is SYGVNS in the germline V gene. CDR3 DNA: TGTGCCGGCAGTGAGGCCAGGGCCTACCAAGAGACCCAGTACTTC. Its translation: CAGSEARAYQETQYF.

The chain has TRBV14 and TRBJ2-3; 7 nucleotides match TRBD2. This CDR3 comprises 15 residues. The V and J ends lost 4 bases and 0 bases, in that order; junction bases with no gene match: 4. Germline V CDR1 and CDR2: SGHDN, FVKESK. The CDR3 region has the DNA TGTGCCAGCAGCCGAAATAGCGGGAGCACAGATACGCAGTATTTT. Translation: CASSRNSGSTDTQYF.

Ten or more counts support this clonotype. V usage is TRBV12-3 or TRBV12-4 and J usage is TRBJ2-7; TRBD2 matches 8 bases. The CDR3 runs to 13 residues. The V and J ends lost 5 bases and 2 bases, in that order; junction bases with no gene match: 2. The CDR3 DNA follows: TGTGCCAGCAGTAGCGGGGGTCCCTACGAGCAGTACTTC. Translating it yields CASSSGGPYEQYF.

The sample holds a few counts of this clonotype. CDR3 in DNA: TGTGCCAGCAGCTTAGGTAGTGCTAGTCCAGATACGCAGTATTTT. The encoded protein is CASSLGSASPDTQYF. The V gene is TRBV7-2, the J gene TRBJ2-3; D remains unclear. The CDR3 is 15 residues long. The V end lost 1 base, the J end lost 4 bases, and 12 bases lay between the germline ends. Germline V gives CDR1 SGHTA, CDR2 FQGNSA.

V usage is TRBV7-2 and J usage is TRBJ1-2; TRBD1 agrees at 9 bases. The CDR3 is made up of 15 amino acids. V shed 7 bases and J 1 base; nucleotides not matched to a gene: 7. Germline assignment: CDR1 SGHTA and CDR2 FQGNSA. CDR3 nucleotide sequence: TGTGCCAGCAACCCCATGACAGGGGGTAACTATGGCTACACCTTC. This translates into CASNPMTGGNYGYTF.

This clonotype was seen a handful of times. V usage is TRBV29-1 and J usage is TRBJ2-5, with D tentatively TRBD1 (5 bases). Germline CDR1 and CDR2: SQVTM and ANQGSEA. The CDR3 is made up of 12 amino acids. V was clipped by 7 bases and J by 5 bases, with 14 bases between them. The CDR3 sequence is CSARRPGETQYF. As DNA, the CDR3 is TGCAGCGCCAGGCGCCCAGGGGAGACCCAGTACTTC.

The chain uses TRBV7-9 and TRBJ2-7; the D is unclear. Germline loops: CDR1 SEHNR, CDR2 FQNEAQ (reference sequence). The V and J ends lost 5 bases and 6 bases respectively, with 11 bases between them. This CDR3 contains 12 residues. The CDR3 DNA reads as TGTGCCAGCAGCCTAGACATAGTCGAGCAGTACTTC. Translated, it gives CASSLDIVEQYF.

This clonotype has just a few counts. The gene calls are TRBV7-2 and TRBJ2-5; D unclear. CDR1 is SGHTA and CDR2 is FQGNSA in the germline V gene. Deletions cut 2 bases from V and 5 bases from J, with 15 bases between. The CDR3 extends over 15 amino acids. CDR3 coding DNA: TGTGCCAGCAGCTTAAAAATTCGGCAGGCTGAGACCCAGTACTTC. This translates into CASSLKIRQAETQYF.

This clonotype has just a few counts. The J gene is TRBJ1-2, the V gene TRBV20-1, with unresolved D. V gave up 5 bases and J gave up 5 bases, with 18 bases separating them. The germline gives CDR1 DFQATT, CDR2 SNEGSKA (reference sequence). The length of the CDR3 is 14 residues. CDR3 protein: CSAGPQTREYGYTF. The CDR3 nucleotides read TGCAGTGCTGGCCCACAAACAAGAGAATATGGCTACACCTTC.

This chain connects TRBV12-3 or TRBV12-4 to TRBJ1-5, with a possible D match to TRBD1 (6 bases). The V end lost 6 bases, the J end lost 0 bases, and 15 bases lay between the germline ends. The CDR3 is made up of 16 amino acids. CDR3 DNA sequence: TGTGCCAGCAGCCAGGGGACGGACATTAGCAATCAGCCCCAGCATTTT. Residues: CASSQGTDISNQPQHF.

The DNA of the CDR3 is TGTGCCAGCAGGCGCCGGACAGGACTTCCTGAAGCTTTCTTT. This encodes CASRRRTGLPEAFF. The genes are TRBV6-2 or TRBV6-3 and TRBJ1-1; 7 bases match TRBD1. After removal of 6 bases from V and 6 bases from J, the junction contained 10 bases not matched to a gene. Germline lookup yields CDR1 MNHEY and CDR2 SVGEGT. This CDR3 has 14 residues.

This clonotype has a handful of counts. This CDR3 reads CASRTGTGGTEAFF. CDR3 sequence (DNA): TGTGCCAGCAGAACCGGGACAGGGGGCACTGAAGCTTTCTTT. The chain employs TRBV2 and TRBJ1-1, with TRBD1 matching 11 bases. V shed 6 bases and J 4 bases; nucleotides not matched to a gene: 4. The CDR3 spans 14 residues. In germline, CDR1 is SNHLY, CDR2 FYNNEI. Variable domain in full (rest from reference TRBV2 and TRBJ1-1): EPEVTQTPSHQVTQMGQEVILRCVPISNHLYFYWYRQILGQKVEFLVSFYNNEISEKSEIFDDQFSVERPDGSNFTLKIRSTKLEDSAMYFCASRTGTGGTEAFFGQGTRLTVV.

A single count supports this clonotype. The chain employs TRBV20-1 and TRBJ1-6; TRBD1 might be the D (6 bases). This CDR3 is built from 15 residues. Trimming stripped 6 bases from V and 8 bases from J, with 20 bases between. The germline V gene has CDR1 DFQATT and CDR2 SNEGSKA (reference sequence). In nucleotides, the CDR3 is TGCAGTGCACCCCACACCGGCAGGGGAGATTCACCCCTCCACTTT. This codes for CSAPHTGRGDSPLHF.